What follows are 26 T cell receptor beta chains derived from one specimen sequenced in a study of T-cell reconstitution after alpha-beta-depleted transplantation in children. Unique molecular identifiers were incorporated when the TCRbeta library was constructed. A single record per CDR3 protein comes from TCRdb applying MiXCR to the PCR reads. The data contain around 210,000 distinct CDR3 sequences, 6.6% of them singletons. This material consisted of PBMCs, taken before TCRalphabeta/CD19-depleted stem cell transplant. These receptors all stem from a boy between 2 and 15 years old with acute lymphoblastic leukemia, due to receive a stem cell transplant.

The chain uses TRBV6-1 and TRBJ1-6; no firm D call. Germline V gene sequence: CDR1 MNHNS, CDR2 SASEGT. This CDR3 comprises 15 residues. With 1 base removed from V and 4 bases from J, the gap between germline ends came to 8 bases. CDR3 bases: TGTGCCAGCAGTGAAGGACTTAGGTATAATTCACCCCTCCACTTT. Encoded protein: CASSEGLRYNSPLHF.

There are many counts of this clonotype. The V call is TRBV29-1, the J call TRBJ1-2; 10 nucleotides align to TRBD1. The CDR3 is 17 amino acids. Germline CDR1 and CDR2: SQVTM and ANQGSEA. V dropped 6 bases and J dropped 6; count of bases not matched to a gene: 19. The CDR3 loop reads CSVTTTGGNPLLDGYTF. The CDR3 region has the DNA TGCAGCGTAACGACGACAGGGGGCAATCCCCTCTTAGATGGCTACACCTTC.

The sample holds many counts of this clonotype. The rearrangement links TRBV7-9 to TRBJ2-5, with a weak D call TRBD2 (5 bases). Germline CDR1 SEHNR, CDR2 FQNEAQ (reference sequence). The V and J ends lost 8 bases and 1 base respectively, with 11 bases between them. This CDR3 comprises 13 residues. The CDR3 region is CASLPSGQETQYF. As DNA, the CDR3 is TGTGCCAGCTTGCCGAGCGGCCAAGAGACCCAGTACTTC. Filled out from reference TRBV7-9 and TRBJ2-5, the complete variable domain reads DTGVSQNPRHKITKRGQNVTFRCDPISEHNRLYWYRQTLGQGPEFLTYFQNEAQLEKSRLLSDRFSAERPKGSFSTLEIQRTEQGDSAMYLCASLPSGQETQYFGPGTRLLVL.

This clonotype was seen at least ten times. The chain has TRBV29-1 and TRBJ1-5; the match to TRBD1 covers 9 bases. CDR3 length: 14 amino acids. Germline lookup yields CDR1 SQVTM and CDR2 ANQGSEA. With 7 bases clipped from V and 3 bases from J, the junction kept 7 bases outside the gene matches. Here the CDR3 reads CSAGTGKINQPQHF. In DNA, the CDR3 is TGCAGCGCTGGGACAGGGAAAATCAATCAGCCCCAGCATTTT.

This clonotype was seen more than once but under ten times. This sequence joins TRBV6-2 or TRBV6-3 and TRBJ1-4; D remains ambiguous. Germline V CDR1 and CDR2: MNHEY, SVGEGT. With 2 bases removed from V and 6 bases from J, the gap between germline ends came to 10 bases. The CDR3 contains 14 residues. The CDR3 here is CASSYKGSHEKLFF. For the CDR3, the DNA is TGTGCCAGCAGTTACAAGGGCTCTCATGAAAAACTGTTTTTT.

This clonotype showed up many times. V is TRBV9 and J is TRBJ2-1; D is unresolved. Trimming shortened V by 3 bases and J by 7 bases, and 5 bases separated the two germline ends. From germline, CDR1 is SGDLS and CDR2 YYNGEE. The CDR3 is made up of 11 amino acids. The DNA of the CDR3 is TGTGCCAGCAGCGACGGGAATGAGCAGTTCTTC. This codes for CASSDGNEQFF.

The CDR3, as DNA: TGTGCCGATAACAGGGGGCGAACCCAGTACTTC. Its protein is CADNRGRTQYF. This sequence joins TRBV19 and TRBJ2-5; 9 nucleotides line up with TRBD1. The junction had 6 bases not matched to a gene; V was cut back by 11 bases and J by 8 bases. CDR1 LNHDA and CDR2 SQIVND come from the germline V gene (reference sequence). The CDR3 loop spans 11 amino acids.

This clonotype was seen a few times. This chain links TRBV20-1 with TRBJ2-1; D gene unclear. V was shortened by 7 bases and J by 3 bases, with 16 bases between the two germline ends. Germline V gene data show CDR1 as DFQATT and CDR2 as SNEGSKA (reference sequence). CDR3 length: 14 residues. The CDR3: CSVKYRRSYNEQFF. The CDR3 region has the DNA TGCAGTGTCAAATACCGTCGCAGCTACAATGAGCAGTTCTTC.

This clonotype was seen many times. This chain connects TRBV7-2 to TRBJ2-7; 11 positions match TRBD2. Trimming took 5 bases from V and 0 from J; bases not matched to a gene: 12. Germline V gene sequence: CDR1 SGHTA, CDR2 FQGNSA. The CDR3 has 18 residues. The CDR3 coding sequence is TGTGCCAGCAGCCCGCCCGGGACTAGCGGACCCAGCTCCTACGAGCAGTACTTC. Its protein product is CASSPPGTSGPSSYEQYF.

With regard to this clonotype: Given a much more abundant clone one base away, this may be a read error. The rearrangement joins TRBV5-1 to TRBJ2-5; TRBD2 matches 9 bases. CDR3 size: 16 residues. Germline V lookup: CDR1 SGHRS, CDR2 YFSETQ. J lost 2 bases, V lost 3 bases, and 8 bases had no gene match. The DNA for the CDR3 is TGCGCCAGCAGCTCTAGCGGGATTCCCCGACAAGAGACCCAGTACTTC. Its translation: CASSSSGIPRQETQYF.

This clonotype was observed a few times. The genes are TRBV28 and TRBJ2-1, with D perhaps matching TRBD2 (5 bases). The CDR3 spans 16 residues. The V gene lost 0 bases and the J gene lost 4 bases, with 13 bases spanning the gap. Germline CDR1 MDHEN, CDR2 SYDVKM. This CDR3 is CASSLWRDGEYNEQFF. CDR3 DNA: TGTGCCAGCAGTTTATGGAGGGATGGGGAGTACAATGAGCAGTTCTTC.

This clonotype was detected many times. The chain carries TRBV25-1 and TRBJ2-1; D gene unclear. Deletions cut 6 bases from V and 8 bases from J, with 14 bases between. The CDR3 length is 13 residues. Germline assignment: CDR1 MGHDK and CDR2 SYGVNS. CDR3 coding DNA: TGTGCCAGCAGGGGCATCGGCCGGGATGAGCAGTTCTTC. It translates to CASRGIGRDEQFF.

This clonotype was counted at least ten times. The chain recombines TRBV9 with TRBJ2-2; 7 bases agree with TRBD2. With V trimmed by 3 bases and J by 4 bases, 12 bases remained unmatched. The CDR3 runs to 17 residues. CDR1 and CDR2 (germline): SGDLS, YYNGEE. Here the CDR3 reads CASSGSRTSRPTGELFF. The CDR3 DNA sequence: TGTGCCAGCAGCGGCTCTAGGACTAGTCGGCCCACCGGGGAGCTGTTTTTT.

This clonotype was seen repeatedly, ten times or more. The V call is TRBV29-1, the J call TRBJ1-1; D possibly corresponds to TRBD1 (5 bases). The CDR3 has 14 residues. Per the germline V gene, CDR1 is SQVTM and CDR2 is ANQGSEA. Between the trimmed V and J ends, which lost 7 bases and 5 bases, there was a span of 20 bases. The CDR3 protein is CSAVRAQGRTEAFF. CDR3 bases: TGCAGCGCCGTGAGGGCGCAGGGCCGGACTGAAGCTTTCTTT.

This clonotype occurred a few times. The V gene is TRBV28, the J gene TRBJ1-5; D is unclear. The germline V and J ends were trimmed by 5 bases and 2 bases, with 16 bases remaining between them. The germline CDR1 and CDR2 sequences are MDHEN and SYDVKM. This CDR3 is built from 16 residues. Here the CDR3 DNA reads TGTGCCAGCAGTGTGGACGGAGGGAATCGCAATCAGCCCCAGCATTTT. Protein sequence: CASSVDGGNRNQPQHF.

This clonotype was recorded at least ten times. This chain connects TRBV7-2 to TRBJ1-5; D may be TRBD1 (6 bases). From germline, CDR1 is SGHTA and CDR2 FQGNSA. The CDR3 runs 13 residues. Trimming cost V 5 bases and J 7 bases, with 12 bases left between them. CDR3 in amino acids: CASSVRGQQPQHF. The CDR3 coding sequence is TGTGCCAGCAGCGTCAGGGGCCAACAGCCCCAGCATTTT. The entire variable domain, with the rest obtained from reference TRBV7-2 and TRBJ1-5, is as follows: GAGVSQSPSNKVTEKGKDVELRCDPISGHTALYWYRQSLGQGLEFLIYFQGNSAPDKSGLPSDRFSAERTGGSVSTLTIQRTQQEDSAVYLCASSVRGQQPQHFGDGTRLSIL.

This clonotype occurred many times. The gene calls are TRBV28 and TRBJ1-1; 7 nucleotides align to TRBD1. The CDR3 sequence is 13 residues long. Germline values: CDR1 MDHEN, CDR2 SYDVKM. The trim removed 5 bases at V and 3 bases at J, leaving 3 bases unmatched. The CDR3 here is CASSQDRDTEAFF. CDR3 in DNA: TGTGCCAGCAGTCAAGACAGGGACACTGAAGCTTTCTTT.

A word on this clonotype: This may arise from a read error, as a much more abundant clone is one base away. The chain links TRBV21-1 to TRBJ2-1. TRBV21-1 is a pseudogene locus. This CDR3 has 18 amino acids. CDR3 protein: CASSIRLPLFSSYNEQFF. Written as DNA, the CDR3 is TGTGCCAGCAGCATCAGACTTCCTTTGTTCAGCTCCTACAATGAGCAGTTCTTC.

This clonotype was recorded only once. This chain connects TRBV5-1 to TRBJ2-5, with TRBD1 matching over 7 bases. The junction had 7 bases not matched to a gene; V was cut back by 4 bases and J by 1 base. Germline assignment: CDR1 SGHRS and CDR2 YFSETQ. The CDR3 covers 15 residues. The CDR3 reads CASSPLTGPQETQYF. The CDR3 bases are TGCGCCAGCAGCCCCTTGACAGGGCCCCAAGAGACCCAGTACTTC.

This chain connects TRBV28 to TRBJ1-2; D perhaps matches TRBD1 (6 bases). Trimming took 6 bases from V and 4 from J, leaving 24 bases between them. Looked up from germline, CDR1 is MDHEN and CDR2 is SYDVKM. The CDR3 is made up of 17 amino acids. CDR3 DNA sequence: TGTGCCAGCAGGGGGCAGGGGTTCCATCCCACCGTCTATGGCTACACCTTC. Protein: CASRGQGFHPTVYGYTF.

There are many counts of this clonotype. The chain couples TRBV7-2 to TRBJ2-7, with 7 positions matching TRBD2. Germline CDR1 reads SGHTA; CDR2 reads FQGNSA. J lost 2 bases, V lost 4 bases, and 8 bases had no gene match. This CDR3 has 15 residues. CDR3 DNA: TGTGCCAGCAGCTGGGACGGGACTAATACCTACGAGCAGTACTTC. It encodes CASSWDGTNTYEQYF.

About this clonotype: An end of the junction does not agree with germline; a read error may underlie this. The chain couples TRBV20-1 to TRBJ2-5; 8 nucleotides match TRBD2. The CDR3 loop spans 16 amino acids. CDR1 is DFQATT, CDR2 SNEGSKA, per germline (reference sequence). CDR3 residues: CCAEGTSGFDEETQYF. CDR3 nucleotide sequence: TGCTGTGCGGAGGGAACTAGCGGTTTTGACGAAGAGACCCAGTACTTC.

There are many counts of this clonotype. This sequence joins TRBV11-2 and TRBJ1-2, with D unresolved. This CDR3 has 13 residues. Germline V CDR1 and CDR2: SGHAT, FQNNGV. V was shortened by 3 bases and J by 3 bases, with 8 bases between the two germline ends. The CDR3: CASSFGFDYGYTF. CDR3 bases: TGTGCCAGCAGCTTTGGTTTTGACTATGGCTACACCTTC.

This sequence joins TRBV21-1 and TRBJ2-3. TRBV21-1 is listed as a pseudogene. The CDR3 has 15 amino acids. CDR3 amino acids: CASPSTNTSTDTQYF. The CDR3 DNA reads as TGTGCCAGCCCGTCGACCAATACTAGCACAGATACGCAGTATTTT.

This clonotype was observed a few times. This rearrangement joins TRBV7-6 to TRBJ1-3, with a possible D match to TRBD1 (6 bases). Per the germline V gene, CDR1 is SGHVS and CDR2 is FNYEAQ. Trimming took off 5 bases at V and 1 base at J, with 15 bases between the two ends. The CDR3 is 16 residues long. The CDR3 nucleotides read TGTGCCAGCAGCCCAACGGGGGGCAGTTCTGGAAACACCATATATTTT. Its protein is CASSPTGGSSGNTIYF.

The chain is built from TRBV6-2 or TRBV6-3 and TRBJ1-5, with D possibly TRBD1 on 5 matching bases. Germline CDR1 and CDR2: MNHEY and SVGEGT. V shed 4 bases and J shed 6 bases, with 10 bases lying between them. The CDR3 sequence is 13 residues long. The CDR3 sequence is CASSWGGTQPQHF. The CDR3 DNA reads TGTGCCAGCAGTTGGGGCGGCACTCAGCCCCAGCATTTT.